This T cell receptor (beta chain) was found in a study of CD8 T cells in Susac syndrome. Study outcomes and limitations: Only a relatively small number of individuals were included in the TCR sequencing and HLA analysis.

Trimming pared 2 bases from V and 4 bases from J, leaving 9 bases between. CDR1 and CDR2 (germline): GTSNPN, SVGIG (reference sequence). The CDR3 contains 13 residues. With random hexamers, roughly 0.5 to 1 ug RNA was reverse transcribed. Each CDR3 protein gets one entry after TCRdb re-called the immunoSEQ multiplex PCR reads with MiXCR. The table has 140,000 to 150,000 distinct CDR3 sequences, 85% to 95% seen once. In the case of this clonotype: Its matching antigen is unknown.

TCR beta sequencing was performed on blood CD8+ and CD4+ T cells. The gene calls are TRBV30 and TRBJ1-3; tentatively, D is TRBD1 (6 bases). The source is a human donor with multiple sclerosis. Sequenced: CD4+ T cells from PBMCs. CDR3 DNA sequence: TGTGCCTGGAGTCTGGACAGCGGAAACACCATATATTTT. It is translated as CAWSLDSGNTIYF.